These 7 T cell receptor beta chains were all obtained from the same sample, sequenced in a study of T cells after yellow fever vaccination (dated by TCRdb to the late 2010s). Libraries were prepared through 5' RACE. The instrument given in TCRdb is Illumina HiSeq 2500. TCRdb reprocessed the public reads (quality trimming at Q25 with fastp, clone calling with MiXCR) and kept in-frame beta chains. Merged by CDR3 protein, the rows form single entries marked with the most common genes and DNA. The sample table records roughly 74,000 distinct CDR3 sequences; 7.1% of these occur just once. Roughly 35% of the sample rests with the top ten. Sample treatment or condition, as interpreted from the label and publication: live attenuated yellow fever vaccine strain. The sample was CD8+ T cells sorted from PBMCs, taken less than 6 days after the first yellow fever vaccination. Every receptor here comes from a man aged 18 to 29 who received the YFV17D yellow fever vaccine.

The gene calls are TRBV4-2 and TRBJ1-2; 10 positions match TRBD1. The J segment lost 7 bases and the V segment lost 0 bases, leaving 11 bases of the junction unmatched. In germline, CDR1 is LGHNA, CDR2 YNFKEQ. The CDR3 is 17 residues long. The DNA of the CDR3 is TGTGCCAGCAGCCAAGATGCCGGGACAGGGGTCGGCGGTGGCTACACCTTC. This sequence encodes CASSQDAGTGVGGGYTF.

The V and J genes are TRBV5-1 and TRBJ2-1; D gene ambiguous. CDR1 SGHRS and CDR2 YFSETQ come from the germline V gene. V was clipped by 0 bases and J by 1 base, with 8 bases between them. This CDR3 region has 15 residues. CDR3 sequence: CASSLAEFSYNEQFF. CDR3 coding DNA: TGCGCCAGCAGCTTGGCGGAATTTTCCTACAATGAGCAGTTCTTC.

The V and J genes are TRBV9 and TRBJ1-1; weak D call: TRBD1 (5 bases). Trimming shortened V by 0 bases and J by 7 bases, and 10 bases separated the two germline ends. The CDR3 totals 13 residues. The V gene's germline CDR1 is SGDLS and CDR2 YYNGEE. The chain's CDR3 is CASSVEGFGEAFF. Here the CDR3 DNA reads TGTGCCAGCAGCGTAGAGGGGTTTGGTGAAGCTTTCTTT.

This clonotype was seen at least ten times. The J gene is TRBJ1-6, the V gene TRBV7-6, with TRBD1 as a possible D gene (5 bases). V was pared by 3 bases and J by 13 bases, with 16 bases between. CDR3 length: 14 amino acids. The germline gives CDR1 SGHVS, CDR2 FNYEAQ. The CDR3 spells CASSLAGATAPLHF. CDR3 coding DNA: TGTGCCAGCAGCTTGGCTGGGGCGACGGCCCCCCTCCACTTT.

The genes are TRBV6-2 or TRBV6-3 and TRBJ2-5; D tentatively reads TRBD1 or TRBD2 (5 bases each). This CDR3 is built from 15 residues. Germline V gives CDR1 MNHEY, CDR2 SVGEGT. V shed 5 bases and J shed 5 bases, with 18 bases lying between them. The CDR3 spells CASSKQEFWGETQYF. The CDR3 nucleotides read TGTGCCAGCAGTAAACAGGAATTCTGGGGGGAGACCCAGTACTTC.

In this sample, this clonotype turned up many times. V usage is TRBV9 and J usage is TRBJ2-1; unclear D gene. Deletions cut 3 bases from V and 7 bases from J, with 11 bases between. Germline V lookup: CDR1 SGDLS, CDR2 YYNGEE. This CDR3 is 13 amino acids long. The CDR3 protein is CASSEAGRNEQFF. The CDR3 nucleotides read TGTGCCAGCAGCGAGGCCGGGCGGAATGAGCAGTTCTTC.

Many counts were recorded for this clonotype. J is TRBJ2-1 and V is TRBV12-3 or TRBV12-4; no clear D gene. V was trimmed by 6 bases and J by 9 bases, leaving 12 bases between them. The CDR3 is made up of 12 amino acids. CDR3: CASRVTNLEQFF. The CDR3 nucleotides are TGTGCCAGCAGAGTTACCAACCTTGAGCAGTTCTTC.